One and the same sample provided the 2 T cell receptor beta chains below, sequenced in a study of cytomegalovirus exposure and HLA in healthy donors. Use of 60 Vbeta and 13 Jbeta primers characterized the PCR. The method was immunoSEQ multiplex PCR; TCRdb's version includes in-frame clones alone and lacks a portion of them. In all, the sample yields around 29,000 clones. The specimen sequenced was PBMCs. These receptors came from a man aged 25-40 years in good health and CMV-seronegative.

This chain links TRBV25-1 with TRBJ1-1; no definite D call. The ends were cut back, 1 base at V and 5 bases at J, with 14 bases in the middle. The length of the CDR3 is 15 residues. Germline loops: CDR1 MGHDK, CDR2 SYGVNS. CDR3 sequence reads: CASSESPRGGTEAFF. CDR3 DNA: TGTGCCAGCAGTGAATCCCCCCGGGGTGGGACTGAAGCTTTCTTT.

This chain joins TRBV6-1 and TRBJ2-3; TRBD2 matches 9 bases. The CDR3 has 13 residues. V gave up 7 bases and J gave up 15 bases; unmatched junction bases: 14. Germline CDR1 and CDR2: MNHNS and SASEGT. The CDR3 is CASTGDRGSGRYF. CDR3 coding DNA: TGTGCCAGCACCGGGGATCGGGGTAGCGGGAGATATTTT.